The T cell receptor (beta chain) described here comes from a study of CD8+ T cells in alopecia areata. Study-wide findings and caveats: Higher clonality was seen in lesional scalp than in normal scalp, especially in alopecia totalis/universalis.

In alopecia areata patients, both lesional scalp punch biopsies and peripheral blood were collected. TCR sequencing used cDNA made by reverse transcription of extracted RNA. Profiled with immunoSEQ multiplex PCR; TCRdb holds only in-frame clones, not every one. The sample has some 13,000 clones; 60% are singletons. Concerning this clone: What it binds is not known.

J lost 4 bases, V lost 4 bases, and 1 base had no gene match. The CDR3 contains 14 residues. Germline assignment: CDR1 SGHTA and CDR2 FQGTGA. The TCR sequence derives from a human donor with alopecia areata. J is TRBJ2-6 and V is TRBV7-3; TRBD1 matches 7 bases. Sequenced sample: skin. This chain's CDR3 is CASSSGQGANVLTF. The CDR3 region has the DNA TGTGCCAGCAGCTCGGGACAGGGGGCCAACGTCCTGACTTTC.